The TCR beta chain under discussion was sequenced for a study of T cells in Graves' hyperthyroidism and ophthalmopathy. Points from the study as a whole: By a 13 V-J model, ophthalmopathy was set apart from stable hyperthyroidism.

It was uncontrolled infection, other autoimmune disease, pregnancy or lactation that excluded patients. More than 8 ml fresh peripheral blood yielded the PBMCs. Amplification of TCR beta CDR3 regions used RNA as the template. Researchers ran a first-round RT-PCR on the TCR CDR3 using the HTBI primer set. TCRdb re-derived calls from the multiplex PCR reads in MiXCR, one entry per CDR3 protein. Among some 550,000 distinct CDR3 sequences listed, 16% were seen once. This clonotype was detected ten times or more. Its antigen is not known. Trimming pared 4 bases from V and 0 bases from J, leaving 6 bases between. Per the germline V gene, CDR1 is SNHLY and CDR2 is FYNNEI. The CDR3 consists of 13 residues.

The TCR sequence derives from a woman in her 40s with Graves' ophthalmopathy. The rearrangement joins TRBV2 to TRBJ1-2, with a possible D match to TRBD1 (5 bases). Sequencing was done on a sample of blood. The CDR3 protein is CASSGDANYGYTF. The CDR3 nucleotides are TGTGCCAGCAGTGGGGACGCTAACTATGGCTACACCTTC.